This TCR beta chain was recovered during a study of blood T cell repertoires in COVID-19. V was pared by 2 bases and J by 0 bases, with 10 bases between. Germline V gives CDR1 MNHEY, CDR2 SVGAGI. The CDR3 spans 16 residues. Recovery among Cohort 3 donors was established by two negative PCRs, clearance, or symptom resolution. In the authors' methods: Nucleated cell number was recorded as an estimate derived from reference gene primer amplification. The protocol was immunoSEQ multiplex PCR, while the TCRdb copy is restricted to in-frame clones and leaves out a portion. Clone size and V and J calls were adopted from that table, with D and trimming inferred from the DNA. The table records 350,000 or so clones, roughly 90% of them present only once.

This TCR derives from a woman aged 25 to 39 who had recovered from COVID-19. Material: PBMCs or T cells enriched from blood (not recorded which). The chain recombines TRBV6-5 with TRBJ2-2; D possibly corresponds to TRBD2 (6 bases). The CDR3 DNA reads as TGTGCCAGCAGTTACCCCGGGGGTACGAACACCGGGGAGCTGTTTTTT. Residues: CASSYPGGTNTGELFF.